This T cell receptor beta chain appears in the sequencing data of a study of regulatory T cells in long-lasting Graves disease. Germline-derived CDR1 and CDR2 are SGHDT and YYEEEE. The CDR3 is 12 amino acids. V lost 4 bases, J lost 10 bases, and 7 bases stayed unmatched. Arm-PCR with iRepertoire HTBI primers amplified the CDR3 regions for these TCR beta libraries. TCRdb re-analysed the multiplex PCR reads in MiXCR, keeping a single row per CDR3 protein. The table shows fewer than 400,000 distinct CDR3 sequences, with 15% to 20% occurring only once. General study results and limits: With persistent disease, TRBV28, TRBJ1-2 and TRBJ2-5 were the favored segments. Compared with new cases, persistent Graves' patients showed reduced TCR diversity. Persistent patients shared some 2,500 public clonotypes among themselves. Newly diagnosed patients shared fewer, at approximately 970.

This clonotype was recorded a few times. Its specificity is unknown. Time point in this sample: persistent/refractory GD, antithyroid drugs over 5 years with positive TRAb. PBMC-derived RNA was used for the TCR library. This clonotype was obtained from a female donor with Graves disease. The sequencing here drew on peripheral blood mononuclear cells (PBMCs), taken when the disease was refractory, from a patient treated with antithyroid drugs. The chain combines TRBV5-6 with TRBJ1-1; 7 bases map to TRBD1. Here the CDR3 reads CASSRQGRGAFF. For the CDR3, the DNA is TGTGCCAGCAGCCGACAGGGTAGAGGAGCTTTCTTT.